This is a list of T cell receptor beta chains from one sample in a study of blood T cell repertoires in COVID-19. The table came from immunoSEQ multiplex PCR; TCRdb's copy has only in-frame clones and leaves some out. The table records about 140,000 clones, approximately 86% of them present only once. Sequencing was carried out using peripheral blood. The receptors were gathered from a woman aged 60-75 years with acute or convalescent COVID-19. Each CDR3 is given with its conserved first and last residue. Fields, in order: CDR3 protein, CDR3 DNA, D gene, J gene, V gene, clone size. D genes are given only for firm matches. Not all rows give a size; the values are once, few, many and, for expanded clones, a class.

CDR3 protein: CASSLPRDGLPEWYEQYF
CDR3 DNA: TGTGCCAGCAGTCTACCTCGGGATGGGCTACCCGAGTGGTACGAGCAGTACTTC
D gene: .
J gene: TRBJ2-7
V gene: TRBV6-6
clone size: .

CDR3 protein: CASSVQWDISTDTQYF
CDR3 DNA: TGTGCCAGCAGTGTCCAGTGGGACATTAGCACAGATACGCAGTATTTT
D gene: .
J gene: TRBJ2-3
V gene: TRBV6-1
clone size: once

CDR3 protein: CSVEISTGVSDEQFF
CDR3 DNA: TGCAGCGTTGAGATCAGTACAGGGGTTTCGGATGAGCAGTTCTTC
D gene: TRBD1
J gene: TRBJ2-1
V gene: TRBV29-1
clone size: few

CDR3 protein: CASSQAQETQYF
CDR3 DNA: TGTGCCAGCAGCCAGGCCCAAGAGACCCAGTACTTC
D gene: .
J gene: TRBJ2-5
V gene: TRBV14
clone size: .

CDR3 protein: CASSFQGWANYGYTF
CDR3 DNA: TGTGCCAGCAGCTTTCAGGGGTGGGCTAACTATGGCTACACCTTC
D gene: .
J gene: TRBJ1-2
V gene: TRBV14
clone size: few

CDR3 protein: CASSAWDYTNEQFF
CDR3 DNA: TGTGCCAGCAGCGCATGGGACTACACTAACGAGCAGTTCTTC
D gene: TRBD2
J gene: TRBJ2-1
V gene: TRBV9
clone size: .

CDR3 protein: CAGGKQGNTEAFF
CDR3 DNA: TGTGCCGGGGGCAAACAGGGGAACACTGAAGCTTTCTTT
D gene: .
J gene: TRBJ1-1
V gene: TRBV6-6
clone size: .

CDR3 protein: CASSTPGTVNTEAFF
CDR3 DNA: TGTGCCAGCAGTACGCCCGGGACAGTGAACACTGAAGCTTTCTTT
D gene: TRBD1
J gene: TRBJ1-1
V gene: TRBV6-6
clone size: .

CDR3 protein: CASSLRYNQPQHF
CDR3 DNA: TGTGCCAGCAGCTTGCGGTACAATCAGCCCCAGCATTTT
D gene: .
J gene: TRBJ1-5
V gene: TRBV5-8
clone size: .

CDR3 protein: CASSLGDTNYGYTF
CDR3 DNA: TGTGCCAGCAGCTTAGGGGACACTAACTATGGCTACACCTTC
D gene: .
J gene: TRBJ1-2
V gene: TRBV7-2
clone size: once

CDR3 protein: CASRGQGDQPQHF
CDR3 DNA: TGTGCCAGTAGAGGACAGGGTGATCAGCCCCAGCATTTT
D gene: TRBD1
J gene: TRBJ1-5
V gene: TRBV19
clone size: .

CDR3 protein: CAWSSNGGQPQHF
CDR3 DNA: TGTGCCTGGAGTTCCAACGGGGGACAGCCCCAGCATTTT
D gene: .
J gene: TRBJ1-5
V gene: TRBV30
clone size: .

CDR3 protein: CSVDRGYNEQFF
CDR3 DNA: TGCAGCGTTGACAGGGGATACAATGAGCAGTTCTTC
D gene: .
J gene: TRBJ2-1
V gene: TRBV29-1
clone size: .

CDR3 protein: CASSPGALGGYTF
CDR3 DNA: TGTGCCAGCAGCCCGGGAGCATTGGGAGGCTACACCTTC
D gene: .
J gene: TRBJ1-2
V gene: TRBV5-4
clone size: .

CDR3 protein: CASSPGQGSLTVGELFF
CDR3 DNA: TGTGCCAGCAGCCCTGGACAGGGAAGCCTCACGGTCGGGGAGCTGTTTTTT
D gene: TRBD1
J gene: TRBJ2-2
V gene: TRBV7-2
clone size: .

CDR3 protein: CASSLVGQGHNEQFF
CDR3 DNA: TGCGCCAGCAGCTTGGTTGGGCAGGGGCACAATGAGCAGTTCTTC
D gene: .
J gene: TRBJ2-1
V gene: TRBV5-1
clone size: .

CDR3 protein: CASSRAGITMNTEAFF
CDR3 DNA: TGCGCCAGCAGCCGTGCCGGGATAACTATGAACACTGAAGCTTTCTTT
D gene: .
J gene: TRBJ1-1
V gene: TRBV5-1
clone size: .